The sequence of this T cell receptor (beta chain) was determined in a study of cytomegalovirus exposure and HLA in healthy donors (dated by TCRdb to the late 2010s). Some background on the complete study: According to an earlier analysis of several hundred of the donors, about 179 million T cells yielded 90 million to 140 million unique TCR beta sequences and around 300 Gb of sequence data. Donor age, sex, ethnicity and CMV serostatus were compiled together with the repertoire data. Of the roughly 400 genotyped donors, approximately 83% fell in the genetic ancestry cluster associated with self-reported Caucasian donors. In the later analysis, no new phenotypic data were used to find candidate immune exposures; instead, reliance was placed on TCR beta sequences and their occurrence across donors. Typing coverage differed by locus: A, B, C, DRB1 and DQB1 were typed in roughly 620-630 donors, DQA1 in approximately 520, DPA1 in nearly 610, and DPB1 in 472. An early release covering some 640 HLA-typed donors comprised approximately 300 gigabases of sequencing data and approximately 85 million unique TCR sequences. The study profiled the T cell repertoires of some 610 subjects by immunosequencing and related them to cytomegalovirus serostatus. HLA typing included class I and class II loci at four-digit resolution. Every repertoire in the discovery cohort had been generated on one and the same sequencing platform. Because of strong linkage in the cohort, roughly five DR-DQ haplotypes were treated as single units for association and clustering. On average, 235,054 unique TCR beta nucleotide sequences were sequenced per donor among some 420 genotyped donors of the cohort, with about 19% of those sequences being non-productive. To study patterns of TCR occurrence, a later analysis re-analyzed previously published TCR beta repertoires from 500 to 850 donors and added high-resolution HLA genotyping. A separate validation cohort of roughly 130 different subjects was used in addition to the roughly 670-subject first cohort. The aim of the study was to test whether cataloging public T cell receptors could identify signatures of past pathogen exposure. To predict cytomegalovirus infection status, the study combined high-throughput TCR immunosequencing, statistical association of individual TCRs with disease status, and machine learning. An earlier analysis of 587 of the donors used high-throughput TCR beta sequencing to judge whether each TCR beta V gene segment behaved as functional or pseudogenic. Genome-wide SNP genotypes for about 65% of the 666 donors were used in a later genetic analysis, which treated that subset as a discovery cohort.

A word on this clone: No antigen is known for it. Per-nucleotide qualities are absent, and no much larger clonotype sits a single base away.

Library preparation was by the immunoSEQ multiplex PCR assay. The multiplex PCR relied on a mix of 60 forward primers for TCR Vbeta segments and 13 reverse primers for TCR Jbeta segments. Amplification of the CDR3 region of rearranged TCR beta genes was performed with a multiplex PCR assay on genomic DNA. The Illumina HiSeq System was used to sequence the amplified TCR beta libraries as 87-base-pair reads. In the source study's methods: In a later analysis, 70 million to 95 million unique TCR beta chains were counted across the roughly 610 repertoires, and around 11 million of these chains were shared by at least two donors. Raw reads were error-corrected and collapsed into unique sequences with a nearest-neighbor algorithm that merged closely related sequences to remove PCR and sequencing errors. V, D and J gene segments were assigned by aligning CDR3 sequences to IMGT reference sequences. For a sequence to be retained, a match of at least six nucleotides to both a V gene segment and a J gene segment was required. Rearrangements were classified as productive when the CDR3 lacked stop codons and remained in frame with V and J, and all other rearrangements were classified as non-productive. Following IMGT convention, CDR3 was defined as the stretch from the second conserved V-encoded cysteine up to the conserved J-encoded phenylalanine. Sequences without an unambiguous match to a single V gene segment were excluded from the earlier analysis of about 640 of the donors. An earlier analysis of 500 to 600 of the donors classified V segments as functional when productive rearrangements were above 56.7% and as segregating when the standard deviation between donors was above 5%. A statistical classification framework was built to diagnose cytomegalovirus status from the catalog of TCR beta chain sequences. A later analysis assigned V and J genes by comparing TCR nucleotide sequences with IMGT/GENE-DB human TR gene sequences. The TCRdist pipeline was used in a later analysis to assign CDR3 sequences and most-parsimonious VDJ recombination scenarios. A later analysis defined each TCR beta chain by its CDR3 amino acid sequence plus V-gene family, and excluded reads lacking a unique V-gene family. As a way to deal with suspected cross-contamination and a sequencing artifact, a later analysis dropped more than 500 nucleotide sequences that were highly shared and had low generation probability. A later analysis calculated a clonal expansion index for each public chain from normalized within-repertoire ranks of inferred template counts. A later analysis computed generation probabilities with a VDJ recombination model fitted to out-of-frame rearrangements, and checked the results against IGoR. In a later analysis, TCR-TCR, TCR-HLA and TCR-CMV co-occurrence was scored with hypergeometric tests, and a repertoire-size bias correction was applied to TCR pairs. A later analysis estimated false discovery rates by permuting HLA or CMV assignments 20 times. In a later analysis, co-occurring TCRs were grouped with DBSCAN, and TCRdist sequence similarity was added when clustering was performed within HLA-allele-positive subsets. Co-occurrence clustering excluded repertoires with fewer than 30,000 or more than 120,000 public chains, plus five with anomalous nucleotide sharing. TCRdb provides this immuneACCESS table in a form limited to in-frame rearrangements. Some clones are lacking; in checked studies, under half of them reflect an unresolved V gene, and why the rest are absent is not known. V, J and clone size were drawn from that table, and D and trimming were deduced from the DNA. The sample table lists about 160,000 clones, 70% to 90% of them with a count of one. The ten top clones hold around 0.85% of the sample.

The cohort consisted of 600 to 700 healthy bone marrow donors. At the time of sampling, every cohort member was nominally healthy, though immune exposures that went unrecorded were likely present. The donor tested CMV seronegative, placing the donor among the 352 seronegative members of the cohort. Each donor provided a peripheral blood sample, and peripheral blood mononuclear cells were used for TCR beta sequencing. Genomic DNA extraction from the blood cell samples was performed with the Qiagen DNeasy Blood Extraction Kit. General conclusions and limits of the study: While some public TCRs were present in many individuals, most TCR sequences turned up only very rarely across donors. The only immune exposure information available for the cohort was CMV serostatus. When HLA alleles, especially DR and DQ, strongly co-occurred, attributing TCR associations to individual alleles was difficult. The classifier was reported to diagnose cytomegalovirus status with high specificity and sensitivity in both the original and validation cohorts. Because counts were too low, about 15 rarely observed V segments, including chromosome 9 orphons, were left out of the earlier analysis of 500 to 650 of the donors. Compared with the 666-donor mean, donors in an Asian-associated ancestry cluster had fewer N-insertions in productive TCRs, according to a later genetic analysis. The sequencing pipeline was judged likely to have produced a cluster of highly shared sequence variants as a technical artifact. According to a later analysis, TCR association rates differed among HLA loci, with DRB1 alleles showing the most associated TCRs and HLA-C alleles showing the fewest. V-gene and J-gene trimming of TCR beta chains was associated with a missense DCLRE1C variant in a later genetic analysis, and the association was replicated in an independent cohort. A further reported finding was that TCR beta sequences accurately predicted the HLA-A and HLA-B alleles for most subjects in the first cohort. In an earlier analysis of some 500 of the donors, most TCR beta V segments appeared in productive rearrangements about 87% or about 30% of the time, broadly matching IMGT annotations. In a later analysis, around 17,000 TCR beta sequences were associated with specific HLA alleles at a false discovery rate of 0.05. In a later analysis, several top co-occurrence clusters were reported to appear linked to parvovirus B19, influenza, CMV and Epstein-Barr virus. Linkage disequilibrium might explain the correlated functional status among segregating V segments, but an unknown experimental factor could not be excluded. HLA typing was unavailable for some donors at each locus, so association tests used only the typed subset. In a later analysis, most CMV-associated TCR beta chains were found to appear HLA-restricted, with HLA associations seemingly driven largely by CMV exposure. In this cohort, only TCR beta chains were sequenced, and detectable features were limited by the absence of alpha or paired-chain data. Compared with equally common non-associated chains, HLA-associated TCR beta chains in a later analysis were more clonally expanded and had lower generation probabilities. Roughly uniform sequencing depth across donors was assumed in presence/absence analyses, although this assumption may not hold. The study listed approximately 150 TCR beta chains as associated with cytomegalovirus. The authors suggested that the approach could potentially be extended to other disease states and immunological phenotypes. A few of the identified cytomegalovirus-associated TCR beta chains were confirmed in vitro to be specific for cytomegalovirus antigens.

This clonotype was sampled from a woman younger than 45 in good health and CMV-seronegative. The sequenced material came from PBMCs.

The base sequence is TGTGCCAGCAGTTTATATGGGACAGGGGCGCAAGTGGAAAAACTGTTTTTT. Translation gives CASSLYGTGAQVEKLFF. The chain links TRBV27 with TRBJ1-4; TRBD1 aligns with 10 central bases. After removal of 1 base from V and 8 bases from J, the junction retains 10 bases not matched to a gene. CDR1 and CDR2, looked up from the germline V gene (reference sequence), are MNHEY and SMNVEV. From the cysteine through the phenylalanine, the CDR3 covers 17 amino acids. Of all the DNA, just the CDR3 is kept, 51 bases in frame from base 1. This CDR3, with the reference TRBV27 and TRBJ1-4 proteins standing in past its ends, gives the full variable domain EAQVTQNPRYLITVTGKKLTVTCSQNMNHEYMSWYRQDPGLGLRQIYYSMNVEVTDKGDVPEGYKVSRKEKRNFPLILESPSPNQTSLYFCASSLYGTGAQVEKLFFGSGTQLSVL.